What follows are 12 T cell receptor beta chains derived from one specimen sequenced in a study of blood T cell repertoires in COVID-19. Here immunoSEQ multiplex PCR was the method, and the copy in TCRdb shows in-frame clones only, minus some. The sample consists of some 50,000 clones, about 81% of them appearing once. The sample was peripheral blood. The receptors derive from a man aged 50 to 59 with active COVID-19.

This chain connects TRBV6-5 to TRBJ1-1; D remains ambiguous. With 0 bases removed from V and 4 bases from J, the gap between germline ends came to 9 bases. Germline V gene data show CDR1 as MNHEY and CDR2 as SVGAGI. The CDR3 is 14 amino acids. The CDR3, as DNA: TGTGCCAGCAGTTACTCGAGAGAGGGCACTGAAGCTTTCTTT. Translation: CASSYSREGTEAFF.

This chain uses TRBV18 with TRBJ2-3; the D gene is possibly TRBD1 (6 bases). The ends were cut back, 3 bases at V and 0 bases at J, with 7 bases in the middle. This CDR3 is 14 amino acids long. Germline V gives CDR1 KGHSH, CDR2 LQKENI. CDR3 sequence reads: CASSPGQSTDTQYF. As DNA, the CDR3 is TGTGCCAGCTCACCTGGACAGAGCACAGATACGCAGTATTTT.

The chain links TRBV7-6 to TRBJ2-5; TRBD2 might be the D (6 bases). V lost 0 bases, J lost 5 bases, and 7 bases lay in between. Looked up from germline, CDR1 is SGHVS and CDR2 is FNYEAQ. The CDR3 is made up of 13 amino acids. The CDR3 DNA reads TGTGCCAGCAGCTTAGCAGGGAGGGAGACCCAGTACTTC. Protein: CASSLAGRETQYF.

The chain combines TRBV5-6 with TRBJ2-5; TRBD2 agrees at 8 bases. The CDR3 consists of 16 residues. V was clipped by 0 bases and J by 4 bases; unmatched bases: 8. Germline V gene sequence: CDR1 SGHDT, CDR2 YYEEEE. This chain's CDR3 is CASSLGSGLARETQYF. CDR3 coding DNA: TGTGCCAGCAGCTTGGGATCAGGACTAGCCAGAGAGACCCAGTACTTC.

In its sample, this clone was seen a few times. This chain links TRBV19 with TRBJ1-3, with 7 bases that match TRBD1. V trimming: 9 bases; J trimming: 4 bases; junction bases outside the gene matches: 9. Germline loops: CDR1 LNHDA, CDR2 SQIVND (reference sequence). There are 14 residues in the CDR3. The CDR3 here is CASAGQVIGNTIYF. CDR3 coding DNA: TGTGCCAGCGCAGGACAGGTAATAGGAAACACCATATATTTT.

The chain has TRBV9 and TRBJ2-5; D is perhaps TRBD2 (6 bases). Deletions cut 3 bases from V and 5 bases from J, with 14 bases between. This CDR3 has 14 residues. CDR1 SGDLS and CDR2 YYNGEE come from the germline V gene. CDR3 residues: CASSAGLGGETQYF. The DNA of the CDR3 is TGTGCCAGCAGCGCCGGACTCGGAGGGGAGACCCAGTACTTC.

V is TRBV2 and J is TRBJ1-6; 7 bases fit TRBD1. J was trimmed by 9 bases and V by 7 bases; bases with no gene match: 9. The CDR3 has 14 residues. Germline V gene data show CDR1 as SNHLY and CDR2 as FYNNEI. The CDR3 DNA reads as TGTGCCAGCATACCGGGACAGCTGGGTTCACCCCTCCACTTT. The encoded protein is CASIPGQLGSPLHF. Combining the CDR3 with reference TRBV2 and TRBJ1-6 gives the whole variable domain EPEVTQTPSHQVTQMGQEVILRCVPISNHLYFYWYRQILGQKVEFLVSFYNNEISEKSEIFDDQFSVERPDGSNFTLKIRSTKLEDSAMYFCASIPGQLGSPLHFGNGTRLTVT.

This clone came up a few times. The rearrangement uses TRBV21-1 and TRBJ2-1; TRBD1, as called in the table, went unchecked against the DNA. TRBV21-1 is shown as a pseudogene. The CDR3 runs 17 residues. CDR3 loop: CASSKARTGGAYNEQFF. The CDR3 region has the DNA TGTGCCAGCAGCAAAGCCCGGACAGGGGGCGCATACAATGAGCAGTTCTTC.

This clone has just a few counts. J is TRBJ2-4 and V is TRBV6-2 or TRBV6-3; 7 bases align to TRBD2. Germline V gene lookup returns CDR1 MNHEY and CDR2 SVGEGT. J was trimmed by 0 bases and V by 3 bases; bases with no gene match: 20. The CDR3 consists of 21 residues. CDR3 sequence (DNA): TGTGCCAGCAGTTATTCCCGCACGGTGGGTCTAGCGGCCTTAGCCAAAAACATTCAGTACTTC. It codes for CASSYSRTVGLAALAKNIQYF.

The V gene is TRBV10-2, the J gene TRBJ1-4; perhaps TRBD1 as D (6 bases). V shed 6 bases and J shed 5 bases, with 10 bases lying between them. The CDR3 totals 13 residues. Germline CDR1 reads WSHSY; CDR2 reads SAAADI. In DNA, the CDR3 is TGCGCCAGCAGAGGGGGGGGGAATGAAAAACTGTTTTTT. Translated, it gives CASRGGGNEKLFF.

The chain couples TRBV6-5 to TRBJ2-7, with 11 bases aligning to TRBD2. The germline CDR1 and CDR2 sequences are MNHEY and SVGAGI. The CDR3 totals 15 residues. V shed 7 bases, J shed 1 base, and the junction held 6 bases outside the gene matches. The CDR3 sequence is CASIRLAGGSYEQYF. CDR3 DNA sequence: TGTGCCAGCATCCGGCTAGCGGGGGGTTCCTACGAGCAGTACTTC.

CDR3 bases: TGTGCCAGCAGCAAAGACAACACAGATACGCAGTATTTT. Its translation is CASSKDNTDTQYF. The chain combines TRBV5-6 with TRBJ2-3, with no clear D. The CDR3 sequence is 13 residues long. Germline V gene sequence: CDR1 SGHDT, CDR2 YYEEEE. Trimming stripped 4 bases from V and 2 bases from J, with 8 bases between.